This T cell receptor (beta chain) was retrieved from a study of beta chain features in type 1 diabetes. Between the trimmed V and J ends, which lost 2 bases and 7 bases, there was a span of 15 bases. This CDR3 contains 16 residues. The germline CDR1 and CDR2 sequences are SGHAT and FQNNGV. Points on this clone: Its antigen remains unidentified.

As every portion of the isolated RNA was reverse transcribed, the sequencing read expressed TCRB transcripts. The data were produced by immunoSEQ multiplex PCR, yet TCRdb's version contains in-frame clones alone and is incomplete. The table shows over 120,000 clones, with roughly a tenth occurring only once. Overall study results and limits: Type 1 diabetes patients had fewer VDJ junction insertions and more deletions. cDNA-based reads could over-represent cells with high TCR expression.

One heparinised blood draw averaging approximately 0.11 L was given by each donor. Sorted cells reached over 95% purity in every population. Material for sequencing was central memory CD4+ T cells from blood. The chain couples TRBV11-2 to TRBJ1-6, with a possible D match to TRBD1 (5 bases). The source of this sequence is a man younger than 30 in good health. The CDR3 loop is CASSLKWPGQNSPLHF. DNA of the CDR3: TGTGCCAGCAGCTTAAAGTGGCCAGGGCAGAATTCACCCCTCCACTTT. The variable domain in full, with the rest retrieved from reference TRBV11-2 and TRBJ1-6, is EAGVAQSPRYKIIEKRQSVAFWCNPISGHATLYWYQQILGQGPKLLIQFQNNGVVDDSQLPKDRFSAERLKGVDSTLKIQPAKLEDSAVYLCASSLKWPGQNSPLHFGNGTRLTVT.